This T cell receptor beta chain was sequenced for a study of blood T cell repertoires in COVID-19. CDR1 and CDR2 (germline): SGHKS, YYEKEE (reference sequence). The CDR3 consists of 16 residues. Trimming at V came to 5 bases and at J to 2 bases, leaving 10 bases not matched to a gene. Original processing methods: Cell counts per sample came from amplifying reference gene primers. The repertoire was sequenced with immunoSEQ multiplex PCR; TCRdb's copy has only in-frame clones and lacks some. V, J and clone size were drawn from that table, and D and trimming were deduced from the DNA. The data contain around 150,000 clones, around 82% of them singletons.

The chain carries TRBV5-5 and TRBJ2-5, with 9 positions matching TRBD1. The receptor comes from a man aged 55 to 69 with active or convalescent COVID-19. The specimen sequenced was peripheral blood. CDR3 residues: CASSLGWTGAQETQYF. DNA of the CDR3: TGTGCCAGCAGTCTGGGGTGGACAGGGGCACAAGAGACCCAGTACTTC.